The entry below describes one TCR beta chain. The gene names given are mouse names. The CDR3 is cut off 1 residue early in the read; its end comes from the germline J gene. The data belong to a study of tissue T cells after allogeneic stem cell transplantation. Some clones are missing from TCRdb's copy, which holds only in-frame ones; the method was immunoSEQ multiplex PCR. The sample lists some 3,700 clones, more than 40% occurring once. Stated time point: mouse harvest day 14 after allogeneic transplant. Tail vein injection delivered 10^7 T-cell-depleted bone marrow cells and 10^6 splenic CD5+ T cells. J gave up 7 bases and V 0 bases, and 6 bases lay outside the gene matches. The CDR3 covers 15 residues. Germline assignment: CDR1 LGHNA and CDR2 YSYQKL.

The material sequenced was gut tissue. The gene calls are TRBV2 and TRBJ2-7; 10 bases line up with TRBD2. The clonotype comes from a female BALB/c mouse given C57BL/6 T cells with graft-versus-host disease after an allogeneic hematopoietic cell transplant. The CDR3: CASSQDWGGAGEQYF. Incomplete CDR3 DNA: TGTGCCAGCAGCCAAGACTGGGGGGGCGCAGGAGAACAGTAC.